Listed below are T cell receptor beta chains from one sample, sequenced in a study of blood T cell repertoires in COVID-19. The assay was immunoSEQ multiplex PCR, and TCRdb's table has in-frame clones only and misses some. The sample lists about 46,000 clones, 65% to 85% seen once, with over 5% in the top ten. Sequenced: peripheral blood. The receptor set was obtained from an elderly woman with acute or convalescent COVID-19. CDR3s include the opening cysteine and the closing phenylalanine or tryptophan. A D gene is named only where the DNA matches it firmly. Size tells how often a clone was seen (once, few, many) or the class of an expanded clone, and some rows leave it out.

TRBJ1-2,TRBV19,NA,NA,CASKKSGPTNYGYTF,TGTGCCAGTAAAAAATCAGGGCCTACTAACTATGGCTACACCTTC
TRBJ2-2,TRBV19,TRBD2,NA,CASKPLAGGYGGELFF,TGTGCCAGTAAACCTCTAGCGGGGGGATATGGCGGGGAGCTGTTTTTT
TRBJ1-6,TRBV19,TRBD1,NA,CASTFRGTSSPLHF,TGTGCCAGTACCTTCAGGGGGACAAGTTCACCCCTCCACTTT
TRBJ2-1,TRBV11-3,NA,once,CASSLGQASYNEQFF,TGTGCCAGCAGCTTAGGGCAGGCAAGCTACAATGAGCAGTTCTTC
TRBJ1-6,TRBV27,NA,NA,CASSALWEYRLYNSPLHF,TGTGCCAGCAGTGCATTATGGGAATACAGGCTTTATAATTCACCCCTCCACTTT
TRBJ2-3,TRBV13,TRBD2,NA,CASSLQLAGAITDTQYF,TGTGCCAGCAGCTTGCAACTAGCGGGGGCGATCACAGATACGCAGTATTTT
TRBJ1-4,TRBV4-1,TRBD1,NA,CASSQQRDRNNEKLFF,TGCGCCAGCAGCCAACAAAGGGACAGAAATAATGAAAAACTGTTTTTT
TRBJ1-4,TRBV18,NA,NA,CASSPTGTPSNEKLFF,TGTGCCAGCTCACCGACCGGGACACCAAGCAATGAAAAACTGTTTTTT
TRBJ2-1,TRBV5-4,TRBD2,NA,CASSLVPSGGDEQFF,TGTGCCAGCAGCTTGGTCCCTAGCGGGGGAGATGAGCAGTTCTTC
TRBJ1-2,TRBV12-3/TRBV12-4,TRBD1,once,CASRDRGGDGYTF,TGTGCCAGCAGGGACAGGGGCGGAGATGGCTACACCTTC